The present entry profiles one TCR beta chain with its context. The repertoire was sequenced with immunoSEQ multiplex PCR; TCRdb's copy has only in-frame clones and lacks some. The table shows about 220,000 clones, with 80% to 85% occurring only once. These data belong to a study of blood T cell repertoires in COVID-19. Trimming at V came to 0 bases and at J to 6 bases, leaving 11 bases not matched to a gene. This CDR3 has 17 residues. CDR1 is SNHLY and CDR2 is FYNNEI in the germline V gene. This rearrangement joins TRBV2 to TRBJ2-5; 9 bases are a match to TRBD2. The origin of this receptor is a woman between 35 and 50 years old who had recovered from COVID-19. The source material was PBMCs or T cells enriched from blood (not recorded which). CDR3 nucleotides: TGTGCCAGCAGTGAAGCGCTTGCTAGCGGGAAGGGAAAGACCCAGTACTTC. Its translation: CASSEALASGKGKTQYF.